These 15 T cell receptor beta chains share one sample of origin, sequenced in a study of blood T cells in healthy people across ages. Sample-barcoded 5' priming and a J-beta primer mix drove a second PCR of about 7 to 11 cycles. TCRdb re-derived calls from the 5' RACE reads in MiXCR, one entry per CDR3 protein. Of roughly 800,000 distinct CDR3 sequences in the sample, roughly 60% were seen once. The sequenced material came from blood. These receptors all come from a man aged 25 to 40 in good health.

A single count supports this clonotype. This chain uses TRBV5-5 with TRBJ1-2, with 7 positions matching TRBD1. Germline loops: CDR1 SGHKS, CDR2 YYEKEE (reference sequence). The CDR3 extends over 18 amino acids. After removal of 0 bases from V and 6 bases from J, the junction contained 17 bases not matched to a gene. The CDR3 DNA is TGTGCCAGCAGCTTGGGTGATATCCGGGACAGTATCTCTAATGGCTACACCTTC. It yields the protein CASSLGDIRDSISNGYTF.

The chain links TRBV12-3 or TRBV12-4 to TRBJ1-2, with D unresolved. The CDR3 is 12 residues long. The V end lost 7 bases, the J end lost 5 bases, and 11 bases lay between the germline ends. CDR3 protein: CASKIGNYGYTF. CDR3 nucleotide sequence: TGTGCCAGCAAAATCGGGAATTATGGCTACACCTTC.

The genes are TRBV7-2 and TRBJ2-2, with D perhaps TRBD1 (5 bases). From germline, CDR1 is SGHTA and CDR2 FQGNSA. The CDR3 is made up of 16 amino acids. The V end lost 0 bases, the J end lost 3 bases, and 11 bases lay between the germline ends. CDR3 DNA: TGTGCCAGCAGCTTAGCTAGAGGACAACACACCGGGGAGCTGTTTTTT. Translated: CASSLARGQHTGELFF.

CDR3 DNA sequence: TGTGCCAGCAGCTTAGGACCCCCTAGGAGCGGTGCCTACGAGCAGTACTTC. Its protein product is CASSLGPPRSGAYEQYF. The chain has TRBV7-9 and TRBJ2-7; weak D call: TRBD2 (5 bases). The CDR3 length is 17 residues. Trimming removed 1 base from V and 2 bases from J, with 18 bases in between. From germline, CDR1 is SEHNR and CDR2 FQNEAQ (reference sequence).

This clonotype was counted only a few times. CDR3 DNA sequence: TGTGCCAGCAGCCTGTTACAGGGGGGCCAAGAGACCCAGTACTTC. As protein: CASSLLQGGQETQYF. The genes are TRBV7-2 and TRBJ2-5; 8 positions match TRBD1. CDR1 is SGHTA and CDR2 is FQGNSA in the germline V gene. The ends lost 5 bases at V and 1 base at J; junction bases unmatched: 6. The CDR3 is 15 amino acids.

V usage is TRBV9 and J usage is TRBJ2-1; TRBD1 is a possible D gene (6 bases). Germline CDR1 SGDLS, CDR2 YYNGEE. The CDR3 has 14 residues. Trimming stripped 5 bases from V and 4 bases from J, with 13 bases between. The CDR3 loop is CASSVLGGYNEQFF. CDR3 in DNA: TGTGCCAGCAGTGTACTAGGGGGATACAATGAGCAGTTCTTC.

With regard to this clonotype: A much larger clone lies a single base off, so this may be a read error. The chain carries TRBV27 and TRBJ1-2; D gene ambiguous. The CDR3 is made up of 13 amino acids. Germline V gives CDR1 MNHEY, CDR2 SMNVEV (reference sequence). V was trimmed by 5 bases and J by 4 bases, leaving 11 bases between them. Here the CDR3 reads CASSVSRSYGYTF. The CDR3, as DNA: TGTGCCAGCAGTGTAAGCAGGAGCTATGGCTACACCTTC.

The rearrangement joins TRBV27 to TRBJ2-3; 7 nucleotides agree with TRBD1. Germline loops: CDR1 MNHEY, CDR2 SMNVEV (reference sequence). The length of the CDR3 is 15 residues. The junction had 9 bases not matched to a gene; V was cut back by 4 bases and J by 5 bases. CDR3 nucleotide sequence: TGTGCCAGCAGTTCTGGGACAGTTCGGGGAGATACGCAGTATTTT. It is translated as CASSSGTVRGDTQYF.

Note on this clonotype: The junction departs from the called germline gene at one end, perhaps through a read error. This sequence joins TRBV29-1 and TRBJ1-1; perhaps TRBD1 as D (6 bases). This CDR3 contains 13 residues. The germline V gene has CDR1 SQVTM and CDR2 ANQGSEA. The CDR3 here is CSVEGGQFGEAFF. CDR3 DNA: TGCAGCGTCGAAGGGGGGCAGTTCGGTGAAGCTTTCTTT. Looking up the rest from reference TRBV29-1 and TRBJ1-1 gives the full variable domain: SAVISQKPSRDICQRGTSLTIQCQVDSQVTMMFWYRQQPGQSLTLIATANQGSEATYESGFVIDKFPISRPNLTFSTLTVSNMSPEDSSIYLCSVEGGQFGEAFFGQGTRLTVV.

The CDR3 sequence: CASSQEAPPTDTQYF. DNA of the CDR3: TGCGCCAGCAGCCAAGAGGCCCCTCCCACAGATACGCAGTATTTT. The J gene is TRBJ2-3, the V gene TRBV4-1; the D is unclear. Trimming stripped 0 bases from V and 2 bases from J, with 9 bases between. The germline V gene has CDR1 MGHRA and CDR2 YSYEKL. The CDR3 is 15 residues long.

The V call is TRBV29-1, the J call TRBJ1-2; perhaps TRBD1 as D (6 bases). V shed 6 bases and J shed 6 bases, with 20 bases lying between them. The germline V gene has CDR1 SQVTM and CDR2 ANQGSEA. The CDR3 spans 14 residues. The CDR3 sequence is CSVVTGTPIDGYTF. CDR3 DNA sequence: TGCAGCGTCGTAACAGGGACACCTATTGATGGCTACACCTTC.

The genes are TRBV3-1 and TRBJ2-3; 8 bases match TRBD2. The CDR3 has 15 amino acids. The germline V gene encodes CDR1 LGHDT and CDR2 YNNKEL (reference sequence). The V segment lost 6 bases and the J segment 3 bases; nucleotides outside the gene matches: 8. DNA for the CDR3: TGTGCCAGCAGTCAGGGACTAGTTCGGACAGATACGCAGTATTTT. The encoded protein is CASSQGLVRTDTQYF.

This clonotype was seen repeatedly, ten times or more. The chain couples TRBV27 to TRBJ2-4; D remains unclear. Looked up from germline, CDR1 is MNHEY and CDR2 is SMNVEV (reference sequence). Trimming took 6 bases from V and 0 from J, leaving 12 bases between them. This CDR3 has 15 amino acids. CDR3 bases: TGTGCCAGCAGGTCATGGTCCTTAGCCAAAAACATTCAGTACTTC. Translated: CASRSWSLAKNIQYF.

The DNA of the CDR3 is TGCAGTGCTAGAGATTTAGCGGGAGTGGGAGATACGCAGTATTTT. This codes for CSARDLAGVGDTQYF. This rearrangement joins TRBV20-1 to TRBJ2-3, with 9 bases identical to TRBD2. The CDR3 has 15 residues. Germline CDR1 is DFQATT and CDR2 is SNEGSKA (reference sequence). Trimming took 0 bases from V and 5 from J; bases not matched to a gene: 6.

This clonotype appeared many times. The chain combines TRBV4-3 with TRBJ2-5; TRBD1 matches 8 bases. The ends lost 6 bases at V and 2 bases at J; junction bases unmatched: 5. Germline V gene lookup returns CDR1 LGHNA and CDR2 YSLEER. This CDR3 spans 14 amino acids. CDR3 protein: CASSPGQGQETQYF. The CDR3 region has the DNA TGCGCCAGCAGTCCCGGACAGGGACAAGAGACCCAGTACTTC.